This TCR beta chain was sequenced for a study of metastatic and nonmetastatic thyroid tumors. Study details: The authors compared repertoires across blood and tumor or nodule tissue from malignant and benign thyroid patients.

Patients underwent thyroid surgery, and none had received any treatment before it. This clone was detected many times. With MiXCR, TCRdb reprocessed the PCR reads. The sample has 25,000 to 35,000 clones, 4% to 5% seen once. Germline lookup yields CDR1 LGHDT and CDR2 YNNKEL (reference sequence). J was trimmed by 8 bases and V by 1 base; bases with no gene match: 5. The CDR3 is made up of 14 amino acids. Input material: blood. This sequence was found in a female donor with papillary thyroid cancer or a benign thyroid nodule (not recorded which). Some clones in this sample may be carry-over from other donors' samples. This chain joins TRBV3-1 and TRBJ1-2, with 9 bases aligning to TRBD1. The CDR3 spells CASSQAQGAGGYTF. The CDR3 DNA is TGTGCCAGCAGCCAAGCACAGGGGGCTGGAGGCTACACCTTC.